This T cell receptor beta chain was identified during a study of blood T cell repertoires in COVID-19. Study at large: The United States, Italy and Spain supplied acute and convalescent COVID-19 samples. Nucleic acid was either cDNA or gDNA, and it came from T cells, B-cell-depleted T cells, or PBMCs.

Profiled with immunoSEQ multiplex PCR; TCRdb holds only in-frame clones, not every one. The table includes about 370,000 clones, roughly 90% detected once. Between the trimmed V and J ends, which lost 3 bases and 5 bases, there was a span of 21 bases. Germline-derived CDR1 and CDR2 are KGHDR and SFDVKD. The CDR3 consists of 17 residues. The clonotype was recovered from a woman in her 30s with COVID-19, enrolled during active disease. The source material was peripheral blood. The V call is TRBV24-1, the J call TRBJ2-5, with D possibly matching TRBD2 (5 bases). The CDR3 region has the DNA TGTGCCACCAGTGATCCAACGAGGTTAACTGGGGAGGAGACCCAGTACTTC. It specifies CATSDPTRLTGEETQYF.